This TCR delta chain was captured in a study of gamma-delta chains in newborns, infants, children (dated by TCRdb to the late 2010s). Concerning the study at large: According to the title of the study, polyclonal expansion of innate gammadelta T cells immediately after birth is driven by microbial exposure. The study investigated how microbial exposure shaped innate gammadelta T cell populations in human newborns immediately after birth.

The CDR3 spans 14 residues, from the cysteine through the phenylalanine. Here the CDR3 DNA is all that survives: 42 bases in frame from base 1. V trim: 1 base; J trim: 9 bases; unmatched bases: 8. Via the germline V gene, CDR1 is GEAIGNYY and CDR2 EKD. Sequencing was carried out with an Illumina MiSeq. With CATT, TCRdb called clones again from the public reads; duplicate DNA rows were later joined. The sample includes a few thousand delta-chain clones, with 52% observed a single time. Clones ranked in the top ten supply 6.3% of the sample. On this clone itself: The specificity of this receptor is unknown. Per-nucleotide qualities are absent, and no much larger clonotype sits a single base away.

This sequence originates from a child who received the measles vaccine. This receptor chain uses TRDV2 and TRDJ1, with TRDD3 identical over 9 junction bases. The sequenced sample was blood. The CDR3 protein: CACDTVLGDLELIF. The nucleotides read TGTGCCTGTGACACAGTACTGGGGGACCTTGAACTCATCTTT.